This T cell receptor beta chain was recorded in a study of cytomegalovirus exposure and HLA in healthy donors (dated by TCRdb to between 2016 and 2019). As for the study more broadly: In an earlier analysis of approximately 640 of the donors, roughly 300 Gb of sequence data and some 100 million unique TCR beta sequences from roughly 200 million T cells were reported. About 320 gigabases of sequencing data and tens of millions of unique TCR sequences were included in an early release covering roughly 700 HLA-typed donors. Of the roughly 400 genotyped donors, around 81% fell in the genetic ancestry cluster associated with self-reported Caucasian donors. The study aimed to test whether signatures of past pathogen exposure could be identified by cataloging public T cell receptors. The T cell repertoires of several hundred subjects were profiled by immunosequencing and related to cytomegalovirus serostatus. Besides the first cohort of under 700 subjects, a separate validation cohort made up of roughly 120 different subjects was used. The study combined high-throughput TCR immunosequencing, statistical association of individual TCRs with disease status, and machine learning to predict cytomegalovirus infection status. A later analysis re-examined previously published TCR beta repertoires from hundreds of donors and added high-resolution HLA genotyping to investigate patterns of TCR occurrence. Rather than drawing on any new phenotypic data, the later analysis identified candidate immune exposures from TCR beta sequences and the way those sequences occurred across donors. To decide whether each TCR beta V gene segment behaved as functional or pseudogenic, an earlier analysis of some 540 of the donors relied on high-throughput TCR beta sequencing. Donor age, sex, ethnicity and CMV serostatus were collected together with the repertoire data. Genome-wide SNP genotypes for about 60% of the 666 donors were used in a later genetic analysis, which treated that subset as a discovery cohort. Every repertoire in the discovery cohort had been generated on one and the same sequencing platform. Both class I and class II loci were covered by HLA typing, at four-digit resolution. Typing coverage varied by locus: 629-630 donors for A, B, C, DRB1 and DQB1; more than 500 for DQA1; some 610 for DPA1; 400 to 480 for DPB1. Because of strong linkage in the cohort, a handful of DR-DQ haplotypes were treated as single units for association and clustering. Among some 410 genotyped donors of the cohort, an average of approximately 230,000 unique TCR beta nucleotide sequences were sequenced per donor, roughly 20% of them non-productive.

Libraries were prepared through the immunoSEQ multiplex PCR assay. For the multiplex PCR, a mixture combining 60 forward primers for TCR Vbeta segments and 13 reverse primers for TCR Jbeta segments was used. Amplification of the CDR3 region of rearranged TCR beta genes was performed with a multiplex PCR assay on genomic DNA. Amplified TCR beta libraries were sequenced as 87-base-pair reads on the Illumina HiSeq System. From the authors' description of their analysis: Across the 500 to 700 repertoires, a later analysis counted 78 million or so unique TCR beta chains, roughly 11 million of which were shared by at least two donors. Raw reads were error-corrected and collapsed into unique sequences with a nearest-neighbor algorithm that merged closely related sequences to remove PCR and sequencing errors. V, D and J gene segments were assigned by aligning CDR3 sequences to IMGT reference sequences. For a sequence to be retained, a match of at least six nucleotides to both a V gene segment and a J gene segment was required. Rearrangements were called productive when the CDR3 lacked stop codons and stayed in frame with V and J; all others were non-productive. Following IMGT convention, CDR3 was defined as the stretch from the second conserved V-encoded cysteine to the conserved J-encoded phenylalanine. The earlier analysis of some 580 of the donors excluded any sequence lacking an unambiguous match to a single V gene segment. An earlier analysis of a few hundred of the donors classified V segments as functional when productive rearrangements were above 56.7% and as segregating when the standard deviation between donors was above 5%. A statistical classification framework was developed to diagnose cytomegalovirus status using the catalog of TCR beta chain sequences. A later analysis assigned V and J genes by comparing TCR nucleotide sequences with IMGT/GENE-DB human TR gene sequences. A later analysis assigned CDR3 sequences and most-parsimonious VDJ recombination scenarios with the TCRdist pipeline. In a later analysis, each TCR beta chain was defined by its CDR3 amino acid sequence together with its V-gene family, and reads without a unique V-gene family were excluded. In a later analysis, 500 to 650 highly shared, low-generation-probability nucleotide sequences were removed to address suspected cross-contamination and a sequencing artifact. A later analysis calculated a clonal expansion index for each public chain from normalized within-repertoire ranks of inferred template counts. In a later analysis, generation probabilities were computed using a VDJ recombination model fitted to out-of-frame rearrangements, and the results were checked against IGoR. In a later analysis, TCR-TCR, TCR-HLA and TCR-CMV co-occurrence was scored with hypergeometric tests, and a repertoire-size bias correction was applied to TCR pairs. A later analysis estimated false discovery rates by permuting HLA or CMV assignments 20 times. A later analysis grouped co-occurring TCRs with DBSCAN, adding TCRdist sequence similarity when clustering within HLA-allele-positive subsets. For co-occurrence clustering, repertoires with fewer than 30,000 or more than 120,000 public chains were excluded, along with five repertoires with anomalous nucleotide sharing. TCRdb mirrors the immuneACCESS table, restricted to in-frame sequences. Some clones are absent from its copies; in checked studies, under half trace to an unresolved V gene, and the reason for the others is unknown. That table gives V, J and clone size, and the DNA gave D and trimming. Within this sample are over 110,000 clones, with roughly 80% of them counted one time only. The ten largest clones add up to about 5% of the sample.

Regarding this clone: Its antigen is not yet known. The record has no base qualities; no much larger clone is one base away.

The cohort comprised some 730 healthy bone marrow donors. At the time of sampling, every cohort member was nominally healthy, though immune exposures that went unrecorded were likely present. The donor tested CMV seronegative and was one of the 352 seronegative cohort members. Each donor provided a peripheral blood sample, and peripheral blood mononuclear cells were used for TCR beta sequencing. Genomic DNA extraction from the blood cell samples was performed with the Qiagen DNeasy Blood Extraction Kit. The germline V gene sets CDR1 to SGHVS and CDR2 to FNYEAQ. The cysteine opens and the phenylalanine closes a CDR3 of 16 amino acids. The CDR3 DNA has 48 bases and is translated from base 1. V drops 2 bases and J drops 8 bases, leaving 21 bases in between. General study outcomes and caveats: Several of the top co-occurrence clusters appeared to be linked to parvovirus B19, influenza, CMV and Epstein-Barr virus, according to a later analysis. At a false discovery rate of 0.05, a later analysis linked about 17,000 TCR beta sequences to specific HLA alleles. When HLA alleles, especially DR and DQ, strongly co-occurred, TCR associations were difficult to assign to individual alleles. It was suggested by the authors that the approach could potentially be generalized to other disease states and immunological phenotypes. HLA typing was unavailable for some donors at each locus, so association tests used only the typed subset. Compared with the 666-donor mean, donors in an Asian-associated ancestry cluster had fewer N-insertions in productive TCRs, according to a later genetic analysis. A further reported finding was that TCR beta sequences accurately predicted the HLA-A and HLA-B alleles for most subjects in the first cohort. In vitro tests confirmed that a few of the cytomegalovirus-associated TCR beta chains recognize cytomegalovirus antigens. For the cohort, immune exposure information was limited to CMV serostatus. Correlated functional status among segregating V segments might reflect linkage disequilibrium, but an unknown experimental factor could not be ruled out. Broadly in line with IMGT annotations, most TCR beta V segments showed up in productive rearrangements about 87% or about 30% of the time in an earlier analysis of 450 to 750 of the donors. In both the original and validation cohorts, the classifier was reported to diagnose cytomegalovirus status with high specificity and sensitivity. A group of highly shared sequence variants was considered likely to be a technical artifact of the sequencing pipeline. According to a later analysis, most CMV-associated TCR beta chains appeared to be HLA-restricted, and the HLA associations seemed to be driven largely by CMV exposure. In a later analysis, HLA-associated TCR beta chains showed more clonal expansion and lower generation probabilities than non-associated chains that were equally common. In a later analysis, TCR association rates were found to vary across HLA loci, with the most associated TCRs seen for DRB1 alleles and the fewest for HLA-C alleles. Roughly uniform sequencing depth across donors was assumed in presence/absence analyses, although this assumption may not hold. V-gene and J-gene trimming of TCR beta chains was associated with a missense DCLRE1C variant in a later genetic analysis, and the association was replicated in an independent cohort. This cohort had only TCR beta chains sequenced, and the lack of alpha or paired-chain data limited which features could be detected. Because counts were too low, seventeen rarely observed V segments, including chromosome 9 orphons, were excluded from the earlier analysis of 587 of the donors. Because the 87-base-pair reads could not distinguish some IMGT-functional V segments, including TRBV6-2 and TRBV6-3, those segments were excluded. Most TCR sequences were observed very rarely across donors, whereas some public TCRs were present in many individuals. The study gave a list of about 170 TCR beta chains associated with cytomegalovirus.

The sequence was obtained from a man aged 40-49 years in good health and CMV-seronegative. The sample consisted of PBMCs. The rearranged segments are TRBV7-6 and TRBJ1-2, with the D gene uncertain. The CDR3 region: CASSLNGGVDLGGYTF. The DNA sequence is TGTGCCAGCAGCTTAAACGGCGGGGTGGACCTCGGCGGCTACACCTTC.